This T cell receptor beta chain was profiled in a study of vaccination effects on CD4 cells after COVID-19. The V end was cut by 8 bases, the J end by 9 bases, with 13 bases between. The CDR3 runs to 11 residues. Peptide-pool stimulation followed by sequencing identified expanded antigen-specific CD4+ clonotypes in the ViraFEST assay. Investigators separated out CD4+ T cells once around 10 days of culture had passed. Testing of the vaccine recipients showed negative nucleocapsid antibodies and no prior SARS-CoV-2 infection. This table comes from immunoSEQ multiplex PCR, and its TCRdb copy is limited to in-frame clones, with some not included. The sample includes more than 40,000 clones, more than 60% of them seen just once. Regarding this clone: Its specificity is unknown.

The material sequenced was CD4+ T cells from PBMCs cultured with HCoV-OC43 spike peptides, taken before COVID-19 vaccination. Subset: HCoV-OC43 spike overlapping peptide pool stimulation. This sequence originates from a human donor who received a COVID-19 vaccine. V is TRBV12-3 or TRBV12-4 and J is TRBJ1-1, with a weak D call TRBD1 (6 bases). The CDR3 loop is CASELRGKAFF. Written as DNA, the CDR3 is TGTGCCAGCGAGTTGAGGGGGAAAGCTTTCTTT.